The T cell receptor (beta chain) described here comes from a study of molecular identifiers for immune sequencing clone quantification. General study points: Clones that had above 20 RNA copies took up over 99% of effector molecules but under 1% in naive cells. Highly expanded clone sizes could be underestimated through barcode sharing by identical TCR molecules.

Germline lookup yields CDR1 SEHNR and CDR2 FQNEAQ (reference sequence). The V and J ends lost 5 bases and 1 base, in that order; junction bases with no gene match: 11. This CDR3 comprises 19 residues. This clonotype was seen ten or more times. The antigen remains unidentified. TCRdb passed the PCR reads through MiXCR, listing each CDR3 protein once. Of about 320,000 distinct CDR3 sequences listed, over 20% are singletons. The sequence came from a human donor in good health. Some libraries in this study had Jurkat cell RNA spiked in. V is TRBV7-9 and J is TRBJ2-5; 15 positions match TRBD2. The specimen sequenced was naive CD8+ T cells from blood, with Jurkat cell RNA spiked in. As to subset: FACS-sorted CD8+CD4-CCR7+CD45RA+ naive T cells. CDR3 in amino acids: CASSKGLAGGHKAQETQYF. DNA for the CDR3: TGTGCCAGCAGCAAGGGACTAGCGGGGGGACACAAGGCCCAAGAGACCCAGTACTTC.